These T cell receptor beta chains were read from a single sample in a study of a mutant IDH1 vaccine in newly diagnosed glioma. Generated by immunoSEQ multiplex PCR, the TCRdb table keeps only in-frame clones and is missing some. The sample yields 20,000 to 25,000 clones, approximately 86% seen once. The source was PBMCs, collected from a glioma patient treated with radiotherapy, temozolomide or both. Source of these receptors: a man in his forties with glioma. CDR3s include the opening cysteine and the closing phenylalanine or tryptophan. Fields, in order: J gene, D gene, CDR3 length, V gene, CDR3 protein. A D gene is named only where the DNA matches it firmly.

>TRBJ1-1|.|16|TRBV9
CASSDRDIGKNTEAFF
>TRBJ2-5|TRBD2|16|TRBV10-3
CAISEPLGLATETQYF
>TRBJ1-6|.|17|TRBV30
CAWSAFFGGRDGSPLHF
>TRBJ2-7|.|14|TRBV5-1
CASSLLGGTYEQYF
>TRBJ2-7|.|13|TRBV15
CATSIRRSYEQYF
>TRBJ1-3|.|16|TRBV4-2
CASSQGAEYSGNTIYF
>TRBJ1-4|.|15|TRBV7-9
CASSLEPSSNEKLFF
>TRBJ1-1|.|13|TRBV30
CAWTRGRTTEAFF
>TRBJ1-2|.|12|TRBV30
CAWSALSAGYTF
>TRBJ1-6|.|13|TRBV10-1
CASSEGPYSPLHF
>TRBJ2-3|TRBD2|14|TRBV9
CASSAGGGRDTQYF
>TRBJ1-5|.|13|TRBV19
CASTGIRGQPQHF
>TRBJ1-3|.|15|TRBV5-7
CASRVELRAGNTIYF
>TRBJ2-1|TRBD2|14|TRBV10-3
CASRWERDDNEQFF
>TRBJ2-7|TRBD1|14|TRBV27
CASRNRQGTYEQYF
>TRBJ2-1|TRBD1|15|TRBV2
CASSLKVSGGNEQFF
>TRBJ1-1|.|14|TRBV6-5
CASSYGGTITEAFF
>TRBJ1-4|.|18|TRBV4-2
CASSQGRQTQGSWEKLFF
>TRBJ2-1|.|14|TRBV5-1
CASSLQGSYNEQFF
>TRBJ1-3|.|15|TRBV6-5
CASSSRTPAPDTIYF
>TRBJ1-1|TRBD1|15|TRBV5-1
CASSFRQGAYTEAFF
>TRBJ1-6|TRBD1|16|TRBV5-6
CASSTAGDRVDSPLHF
>TRBJ1-1|.|13|TRBV6-5
CASSTGLRTEAFF
>TRBJ1-6|.|15|TRBV5-5
CASSLGPYYNSPLHF
>TRBJ1-4|.|15|TRBV2
CASSEMSVRDEKLFF
>TRBJ2-1|.|13|TRBV30
CAWSHDTNNEQFF
>TRBJ2-7|.|11|TRBV9
CASSAGGEQYF
>TRBJ2-7|TRBD1|16|TRBV6-5
CASSYRGTGSSYEQYF
>TRBJ1-6|.|14|TRBV6-4
CASSDRTYNSPLHF
>TRBJ1-1|TRBD1|17|TRBV2
CASSPLEGPGGNTEAFF
>TRBJ2-7|TRBD1|13|TRBV6-5
CASSRQGAREQYF
>TRBJ2-7|.|17|TRBV14
CASSQGASGLPPLEQYF
>TRBJ1-2|.|15|TRBV5-4
CASSLARWRSYGYTF
>TRBJ2-5|.|15|TRBV6-5
CASGDPGPRRQTQYF
>TRBJ1-2|TRBD1|15|TRBV25-1
CASKERGQLYRGYTF
>TRBJ1-5|TRBD1|14|TRBV19
CASSATGPNQPQHF
>TRBJ2-7|TRBD2|19|TRBV5-1
CASSSGLHLSTSGRREQYF
>TRBJ1-1|.|13|TRBV6-6
CASCQDPRTEAFF
>TRBJ2-1|.|15|TRBV27
CASSLKGWEDNEQFF
>TRBJ1-4|.|17|TRBV7-2
CASSPPQFGTLRVKLFF
>TRBJ2-2|.|14|TRBV6-5
CASSIRGGTGELFF
>TRBJ1-6|.|14|TRBV30
CAWSGPGANSPLHF
>TRBJ1-5|.|13|TRBV30
CAWSSHGNQPQHF
>TRBJ2-1|TRBD2|18|TRBV9
CASSVVASGSVRYNEQFF
>TRBJ2-3|.|14|TRBV19
CASSIAGVRDTQYF
>TRBJ1-4|.|16|TRBV5-5
CASSREQGRTNEKLFF
>TRBJ2-7|TRBD2|15|TRBV5-4
CASSPGGRQSYEQYF
>TRBJ1-1|.|13|TRBV6-1
CASSWGQLTEAFF
>TRBJ2-1|TRBD1|15|TRBV4-1
CASSQGTGSYNEQFF
>TRBJ2-1|TRBD2|11|TRBV29-1
CSAGGGNEQFF
>TRBJ2-2|.|14|TRBV5-6
CASSLGLLTGELFF
>TRBJ1-5|TRBD1|14|TRBV7-2
CASSLYRGDQPQHF
>TRBJ1-1|.|14|TRBV2
CASSQSGGEAEAFF
>TRBJ1-5|.|16|TRBV6-1
CASSEGGGLGNQPQHF
>TRBJ2-5|.|14|TRBV5-1
CASSPEGFQETQYF
>TRBJ1-2|.|14|TRBV28
CASSSSPINYGYTF